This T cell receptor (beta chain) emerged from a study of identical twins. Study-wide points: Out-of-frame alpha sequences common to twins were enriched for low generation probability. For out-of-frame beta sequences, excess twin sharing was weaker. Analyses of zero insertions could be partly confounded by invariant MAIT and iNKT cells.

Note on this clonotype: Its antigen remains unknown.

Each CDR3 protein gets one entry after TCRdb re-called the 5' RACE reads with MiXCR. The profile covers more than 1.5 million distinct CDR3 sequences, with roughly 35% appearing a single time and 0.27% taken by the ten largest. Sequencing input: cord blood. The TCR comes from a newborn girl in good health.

The CDR3: CASSFSGVPEAFF. The CDR3 DNA sequence: TGCGCCAGCAGCTTTTCCGGAGTGCCTGAAGCTTTCTTT. This sequence joins TRBV5-1 and TRBJ1-1; D is unclear. Per the germline V gene, CDR1 is SGHRS and CDR2 is YFSETQ. V was clipped by 2 bases and J by 6 bases, with 11 bases between them. This CDR3 is 13 amino acids long.